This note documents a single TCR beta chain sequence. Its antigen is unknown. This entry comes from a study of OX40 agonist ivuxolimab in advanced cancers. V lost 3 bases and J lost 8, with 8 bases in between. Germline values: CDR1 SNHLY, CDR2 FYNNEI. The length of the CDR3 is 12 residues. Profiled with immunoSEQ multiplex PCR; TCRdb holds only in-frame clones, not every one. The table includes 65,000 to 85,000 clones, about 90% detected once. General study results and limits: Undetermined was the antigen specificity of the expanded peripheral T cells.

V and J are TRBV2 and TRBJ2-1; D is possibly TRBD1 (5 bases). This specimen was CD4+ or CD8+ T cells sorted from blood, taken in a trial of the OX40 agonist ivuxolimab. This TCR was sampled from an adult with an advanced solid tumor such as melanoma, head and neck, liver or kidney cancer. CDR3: CASSDQGHEQFF. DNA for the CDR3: TGTGCCAGCAGTGATCAGGGCCATGAGCAGTTCTTC.